This TCR beta chain originates from a study of beta chain features in type 1 diabetes (dated by TCRdb to the late 2010s). About the full investigation: Mean age, gender distribution, total cell number and subset yield were not different between patients and healthy donors. In the study, recently diagnosed type 1 diabetes patients and matched healthy donors were compared on the TCRB repertoires of their sorted circulating CD4+ T cell subsets. Regulatory and stem cell-like memory subsets were obtained from only 8 patients and about eight healthy donors, while naive and central memory subsets were obtained from all 28 donors. Across all samples, some 110,000,000 sorted cells were examined, and cell number per subset correlated strongly with RNA yield. Summary of the overall study and its limitations: At VDJ recombination sites, type 1 diabetes patients had fewer insertions and more deleted nucleotides, which implies abnormalities in thymic rearrangement. Because cDNA rather than genomic DNA was sequenced, highly expressing activated cells could have been over-represented, although no difference in activation and CD3 levels was found between groups. A moderate but significant shortening of TCRB CDR3 length was observed in type 1 diabetes patients in all four CD4+ subsets. The naive, central memory and regulatory TCRB repertoires appeared to resemble one another more closely among patients than among healthy donors. Shorter templates might have been favored by PCR, but patient and control samples were amplified and corrected together, so both groups would have been affected equally by any skew. Only small numbers of individuals were included in the HLA sub-analyses, which left unresolved whether HLA type had any influence on TCRB rearrangement.

The entire amount of isolated RNA was reverse transcribed using the High Capacity cDNA Reverse Transcription Kit, so the sequenced TCRB transcripts were expressed ones. Deep immunoSEQ sequencing was performed on naive, central memory and regulatory T cell samples, with an average of roughly 3.6 million total reads per sample. After sorted cells were lysed in RLT buffer, RNA was extracted with DNase-treated RNeasy Micro or Mini kits, with the choice depending on cell number. To prevent cross-contamination, every cell subset was processed on its own, while patient and healthy donor samples were processed together. The immunoSEQ multiplex PCR was used to amplify TCRB sequences from cDNA, yielding 87-bp fragments that span the CDR3 region. The amplicons were sequenced using the Illumina HiSeq platform. As for the authors' bioinformatics: PCR bias was computationally corrected using synthetic template baselines, reads within Hamming distance 2 were collapsed, and singletons that could not be merged were discarded. By aligning reads against IMGT, V, D and J genes, CDR3 length, and insertions or deletions at six rearrangement sites were assigned. Within each subset, clonotype counts were normalized to sorted cell number, and only after that were true diversity and Gini coefficients computed with the tcR R package. The overlap coefficient, calculated on TCRB nucleotide sequences, was used to quantify repertoire sharing. Out-of-frame TCRB sequences from naive cells were analyzed as a proxy for the pre-selection repertoire. What TCRdb holds here is the immuneACCESS table cut down to in-frame rearrangements. Part of the clones is not present; checked against another copy, under half of the missing clones reflect an unresolved V gene, and the others are unexplained. The DNA was the basis for D and trimming; V, J and clone size are from that table. Within this sample are about 900,000 clones, with 17% of them counted one time only. The top ten constitute 0.02% to 0.025% of the sample.

A note on this clone: Its cognate antigen has yet to be identified. The sample holds no much larger clone one base away, and base qualities are not on file.

Each donor gave one peripheral blood draw, averaging about 100 mL, which was collected into heparinised tubes. Using a panel that included CD45RO, CCR7, CD25, CD127, CD95 and CD27, naive, central memory, regulatory and stem cell-like memory CD4+ T cells were sorted on a BD FACSAria II. A purity above 98% was achieved for all sorted populations. Right away, PBMCs were isolated by Lymphoprep density gradient centrifugation and were stained directly, with no culture step. So that batch effects would be minimized, each experiment stained and sorted samples in pairs, pairing one healthy donor with one patient. The germline V gene encodes CDR1 SGHRS and CDR2 YFSETQ. The CDR3 numbers 15 residues from cysteine through phenylalanine. Kept here is only the CDR3 DNA, which spans 45 bases and is read in frame from base 1. The V and J ends are trimmed by 0 bases and 3 bases, leaving 10 bases between them.

The source material was naive CD4+ T cells from blood. This sample's cell subset or site label indicates: true naive CD4+ T cells. This clonotype originated in a woman aged 18-30 years in good health. Here the chain combines TRBV5-1 and TRBJ2-1, with TRBD1 tentatively as D gene (5 bases match). DNA sequence: TGCGCCAGCAGCTTGGGGACGCAGGGCTACAATGAGCAGTTCTTC. This sequence encodes CASSLGTQGYNEQFF.